What follows are 16 T cell receptor beta chains derived from one specimen sequenced in a study of blood T cell repertoires in COVID-19 (dated by TCRdb to 2018 to 2020). Preparation of the library involved the immunoSEQ multiplex PCR assay. As stored in TCRdb, this immuneACCESS dataset retains in-frame rearrangements with V and J assigned. A fraction of the clones does not appear; measured against another copy, unresolved V genes explain less than half of the discrepancy, and the remainder lacks a known reason. The sample table lists fewer than 300,000 clones, more than 70% of them with a count of one. The ten largest clones add up to about 1% of the sample. Sequencing was carried out using peripheral blood. Receptors were obtained from a woman in her thirties or forties who had recovered from COVID-19.

The chain combines TRBV5-1 with TRBJ2-1; the match to TRBD2 covers 11 bases. The CDR3 totals 16 residues. After removal of 1 base from V and 9 bases from J, the junction contained 9 bases not matched to a gene. The V gene's germline CDR1 is SGHRS and CDR2 YFSETQ. CDR3 sequence reads: CASSLRSSGRVGEQFF. CDR3 DNA sequence: TGCGCCAGCAGCTTGCGGAGTAGCGGGAGGGTTGGTGAGCAGTTCTTC.

J is TRBJ1-6 and V is TRBV28; D is perhaps TRBD1 (5 bases). Germline-derived CDR1 and CDR2 are MDHEN and SYDVKM. This CDR3 spans 14 amino acids. Trimming pared 7 bases from V and 8 bases from J, leaving 15 bases between. This chain's CDR3 is CASIAGGGDSPLHF. The CDR3 DNA reads TGTGCCAGCATCGCGGGGGGTGGGGATTCACCCCTCCACTTT.

This sequence joins TRBV4-3 and TRBJ2-4; 12 bases fit TRBD2. Trimming at V came to 0 bases and at J to 0 bases, leaving 9 bases not matched to a gene. Germline V gene sequence: CDR1 LGHNA, CDR2 YSLEER. The CDR3 spans 20 residues. The CDR3 protein is CASSQDPPGLAGLAKNIQYF. CDR3 nucleotides: TGCGCCAGCAGCCAAGACCCCCCGGGACTAGCGGGTCTAGCCAAAAACATTCAGTACTTC.

This chain joins TRBV5-1 and TRBJ2-7; 9 bases map to TRBD1. Germline V gene data show CDR1 as SGHRS and CDR2 as YFSETQ. CDR3 length: 16 residues. After removal of 4 bases from V and 5 bases from J, the junction contained 13 bases not matched to a gene. The DNA for the CDR3 is TGCGCCAGCAGCCCCGACTCCGGGACAGGGTACCACGAGCAGTACTTC. Amino acid sequence: CASSPDSGTGYHEQYF. Full variable domain (remainder filled in from reference TRBV5-1 and TRBJ2-7): KAGVTQTPRYLIKTRGQQVTLSCSPISGHRSVSWYQQTPGQGLQFLFEYFSETQRNKGNFPGRFSGRQFSNSRSEMNVSTLELGDSALYLCASSPDSGTGYHEQYFGPGTRLTVT.

The chain combines TRBV3-1 (or the pseudogene TRBV3-2) with TRBJ2-7, with 8 bases matching TRBD2. V shed 0 bases, J shed 9 bases, and the junction held 4 bases outside the gene matches. This CDR3 contains 13 residues. CDR1 LGHDT and CDR2 YNNKEL come from the germline V gene (reference sequence). The CDR3 DNA follows: TGTGCCAGCAGCCAAGATCTTCGGGAGGGGCAGTACGTC. Its protein product is CASSQDLREGQYV.

A few counts support this clone. The chain is built from TRBV24-1 and TRBJ1-1; D is uncertain. This CDR3 is 15 amino acids long. Between the trimmed V and J ends, which lost 4 bases and 5 bases, there was a span of 16 bases. Germline V gene sequence: CDR1 KGHDR, CDR2 SFDVKD. The CDR3 loop reads CATSDARGPGTEAFF. CDR3 nucleotide sequence: TGTGCCACCAGTGACGCACGAGGGCCCGGGACTGAAGCTTTCTTT.

J is TRBJ2-7 and V is TRBV21-1; the listed D gene, TRBD1, was not tested against the DNA. TRBV21-1 is shown as a pseudogene. CDR3 size: 16 residues. The CDR3 sequence: CASSKVGGPGYYEQYV. CDR3 DNA sequence: TGTGCCAGCAGCAAAGTAGGGGGCCCTGGGTACTACGAGCAGTACGTC.

The chain employs TRBV7-2 and TRBJ2-7, with 9 bases identical to TRBD2. CDR1 is SGHTA and CDR2 is FQGNSA in the germline V gene. The CDR3 has 13 residues. V gave up 5 bases and J gave up 3 bases; unmatched junction bases: 2. The CDR3 nucleotides read TGTGCCAGCAGCCCAGCGGGGGGCTACGAGCAGTACGTC. Translated, it gives CASSPAGGYEQYV.

The chain links TRBV7-9 to TRBJ1-3; possible D gene TRBD1, 5 bases. Looked up from germline, CDR1 is SEHNR and CDR2 is FQNEAQ (reference sequence). The CDR3 contains 16 residues. V gave up 7 bases and J gave up 2 bases, with 18 bases separating them. Written as DNA, the CDR3 is TGTGCCAGCACCCGGTGGGGCCGAAGGACTGGAAACACCATATATTTT. Its translation: CASTRWGRRTGNTIYF. Using reference TRBV7-9 and TRBJ1-3 for the parts outside the CDR3, the full variable domain is DTGVSQNPRHKITKRGQNVTFRCDPISEHNRLYWYRQTLGQGPEFLTYFQNEAQLEKSRLLSDRFSAERPKGSFSTLEIQRTEQGDSAMYLCASTRWGRRTGNTIYFGEGSWLTVV.

This chain connects TRBV5-5 to TRBJ2-3; 7 bases map to TRBD2. Looked up from germline, CDR1 is SGHKS and CDR2 is YYEKEE (reference sequence). The junction had 9 bases not matched to a gene; V was cut back by 4 bases and J by 1 base. The CDR3 loop spans 16 amino acids. The DNA of the CDR3 is TGTGCCAGCAGCCCACGGAGCGGGAAGGGCACAGATACGCAGTATTTT. It yields the protein CASSPRSGKGTDTQYF.

This rearrangement joins TRBV19 to TRBJ2-5, with TRBD2 identical over 10 bases. V lost 6 bases to trimming and J lost 4 bases; unmatched junction nucleotides: 5. CDR3 size: 14 residues. The V gene's germline CDR1 is LNHDA and CDR2 SQIVND (reference sequence). The CDR3 spells CASRMSGRGETQYF. CDR3 DNA: TGTGCCAGTAGAATGAGCGGGAGGGGAGAGACCCAGTACTTC.

The J gene is TRBJ2-5, the V gene TRBV21-1; no check of the table's D call, TRBD1, against the DNA was made. TRBV21-1 is termed a pseudogene. CDR3 length: 14 amino acids. In DNA form, the CDR3 reads TGTGCCAGCAGCAAATTGGGGGCCCAAGAGACCCAGTACTTC. Its translation is CASSKLGAQETQYF.

A single count supports this clone. The chain employs TRBV7-2 and TRBJ2-1; unclear D gene. In germline, CDR1 is SGHTA, CDR2 FQGNSA. This CDR3 has 16 residues. V was cut by 5 bases and J by 3 bases, with 17 bases left in between. CDR3: CASSPRPPGYYNEQFF. The CDR3 nucleotides read TGTGCCAGCAGCCCCCGACCCCCCGGGTACTACAATGAGCAGTTCTTC.

The chain links TRBV18 to TRBJ1-5; 7 positions agree with TRBD1. This CDR3 has 15 amino acids. V lost 5 bases to trimming and J lost 2 bases; unmatched junction nucleotides: 6. Germline CDR1 KGHSH, CDR2 LQKENI. CDR3 protein: CASSVRQGGNQPQHF. CDR3 DNA sequence: TGTGCCAGCTCAGTACGACAGGGTGGCAATCAGCCCCAGCATTTT.

V gene TRBV11-3 combines with J gene TRBJ2-2; the match to TRBD2 covers 7 bases. Per germline, CDR1 SGHNT and CDR2 YENEEA. V lost 5 bases and J lost 10; bases outside the gene matches: 4. This CDR3 has 12 residues. The DNA of the CDR3 is TGTGCCAGCAGCGCCCGGGGGGTGGAGCTGTTTTTT. This sequence encodes CASSARGVELFF.

V gene TRBV11-2 combines with J gene TRBJ2-1; 14 bases match TRBD2. The V gene's germline CDR1 is SGHAT and CDR2 FQNNGV. V shed 8 bases and J 9 bases; nucleotides not matched to a gene: 6. CDR3 size: 14 residues. The CDR3 DNA reads TGTGCCAGCGGGACTAGCGGGGGCTTTGGTGAGCAGTTCTTC. Protein product: CASGTSGGFGEQFF.